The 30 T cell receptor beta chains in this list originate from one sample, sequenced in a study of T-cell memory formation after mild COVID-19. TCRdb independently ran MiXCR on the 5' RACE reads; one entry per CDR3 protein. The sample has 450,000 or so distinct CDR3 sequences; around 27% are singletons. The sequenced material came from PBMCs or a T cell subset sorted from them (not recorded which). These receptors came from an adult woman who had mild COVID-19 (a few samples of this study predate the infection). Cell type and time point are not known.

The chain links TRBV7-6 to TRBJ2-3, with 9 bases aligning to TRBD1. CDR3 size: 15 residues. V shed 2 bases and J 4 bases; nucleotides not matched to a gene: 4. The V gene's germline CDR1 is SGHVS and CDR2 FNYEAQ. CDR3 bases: TGTGCCAGCAGCTTACGAGGGACAGGGCCAGATACGCAGTATTTT. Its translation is CASSLRGTGPDTQYF.

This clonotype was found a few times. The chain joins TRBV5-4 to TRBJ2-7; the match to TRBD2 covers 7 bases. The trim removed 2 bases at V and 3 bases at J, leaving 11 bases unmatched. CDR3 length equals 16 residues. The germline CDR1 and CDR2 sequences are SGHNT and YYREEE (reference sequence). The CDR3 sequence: CASSFGGLTHDYEQYF. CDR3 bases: TGTGCCAGCAGCTTTGGGGGACTAACCCATGACTACGAGCAGTACTTC.

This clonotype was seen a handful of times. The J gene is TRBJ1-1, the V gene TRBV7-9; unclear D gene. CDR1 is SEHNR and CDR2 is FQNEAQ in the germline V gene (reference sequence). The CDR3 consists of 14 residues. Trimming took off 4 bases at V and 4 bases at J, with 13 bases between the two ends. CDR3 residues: CASSSPRDGTEAFF. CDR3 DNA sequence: TGTGCCAGCAGCTCTCCTCGAGACGGCACTGAAGCTTTCTTT.

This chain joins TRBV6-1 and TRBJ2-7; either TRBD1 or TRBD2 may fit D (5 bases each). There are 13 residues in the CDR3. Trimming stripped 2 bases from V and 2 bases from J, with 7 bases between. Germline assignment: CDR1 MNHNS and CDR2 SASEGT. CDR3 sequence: CASSELGPYEQYF. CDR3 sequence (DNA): TGTGCCAGCAGTGAATTGGGACCCTACGAGCAGTACTTC.

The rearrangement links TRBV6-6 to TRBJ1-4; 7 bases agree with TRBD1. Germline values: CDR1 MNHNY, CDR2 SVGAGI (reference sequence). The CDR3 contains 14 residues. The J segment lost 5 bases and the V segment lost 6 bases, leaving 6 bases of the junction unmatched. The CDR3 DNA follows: TGTGCCAGCAGGTCCGGGACAGCCAATGAAAAACTGTTTTTT. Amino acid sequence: CASRSGTANEKLFF.

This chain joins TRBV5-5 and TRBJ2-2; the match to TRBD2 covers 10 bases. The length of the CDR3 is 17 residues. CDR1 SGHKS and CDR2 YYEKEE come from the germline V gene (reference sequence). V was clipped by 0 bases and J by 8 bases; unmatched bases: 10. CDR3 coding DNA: TGTGCCAGCAGCTTGGGGCGCCTAGCGGGGGTTTCGGGGGAGCTGTTTTTT. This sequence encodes CASSLGRLAGVSGELFF.

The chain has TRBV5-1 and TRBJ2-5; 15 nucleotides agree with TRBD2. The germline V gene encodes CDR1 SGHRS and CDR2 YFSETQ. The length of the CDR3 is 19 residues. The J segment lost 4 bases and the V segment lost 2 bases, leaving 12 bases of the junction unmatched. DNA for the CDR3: TGCGCCAGCAGCTTAAAAGGGGGACTAGCGGGGGGCCGCGGAGAGACCCAGTACTTC. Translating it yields CASSLKGGLAGGRGETQYF.

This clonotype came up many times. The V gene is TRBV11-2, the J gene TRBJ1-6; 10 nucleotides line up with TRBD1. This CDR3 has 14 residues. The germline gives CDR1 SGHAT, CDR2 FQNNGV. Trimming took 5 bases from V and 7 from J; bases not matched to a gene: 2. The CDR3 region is CASSPDRGNSPLHF. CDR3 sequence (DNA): TGTGCCAGCAGCCCGGACAGGGGGAATTCACCCCTCCACTTT.

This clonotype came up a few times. Here the CDR3 DNA reads TGTGCCAGCAGGGGACTGGAAGGCAAAAACATTCAGTACTTC. Protein product: CASRGLEGKNIQYF. The chain has TRBV6-6 and TRBJ2-4, with a possible D match to TRBD2 (6 bases). Germline values: CDR1 MNHNY, CDR2 SVGAGI (reference sequence). V dropped 6 bases and J dropped 3 bases, with 12 bases sitting between them. The CDR3 loop spans 14 amino acids.

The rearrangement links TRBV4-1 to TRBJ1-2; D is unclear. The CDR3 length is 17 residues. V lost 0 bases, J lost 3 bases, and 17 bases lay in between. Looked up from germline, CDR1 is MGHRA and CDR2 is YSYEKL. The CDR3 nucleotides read TGCGCCAGCAGCCAAGATCTCGGGGTAGGGAGTGACTATGGCTACACCTTC. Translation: CASSQDLGVGSDYGYTF.

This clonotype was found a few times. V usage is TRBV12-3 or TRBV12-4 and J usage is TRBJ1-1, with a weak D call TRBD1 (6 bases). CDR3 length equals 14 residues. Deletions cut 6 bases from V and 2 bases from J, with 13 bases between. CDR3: CASRGSGVNTEAFF. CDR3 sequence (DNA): TGTGCCAGCAGGGGGTCAGGGGTTAACACTGAAGCTTTCTTT.

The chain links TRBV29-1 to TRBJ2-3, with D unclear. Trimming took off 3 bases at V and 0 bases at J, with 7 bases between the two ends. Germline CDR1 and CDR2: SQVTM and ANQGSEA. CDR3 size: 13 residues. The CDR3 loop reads CSVEEQSTDTQYF. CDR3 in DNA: TGCAGCGTTGAGGAACAGAGCACAGATACGCAGTATTTT.

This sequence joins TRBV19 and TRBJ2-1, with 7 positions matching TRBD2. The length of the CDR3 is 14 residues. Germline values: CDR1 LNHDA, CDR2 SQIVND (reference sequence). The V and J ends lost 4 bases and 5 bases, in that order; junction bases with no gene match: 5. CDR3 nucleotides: TGTGCCAGTAGTAACCTAGCGGAGAACAATGAGCAGTTCTTC. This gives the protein CASSNLAENNEQFF.

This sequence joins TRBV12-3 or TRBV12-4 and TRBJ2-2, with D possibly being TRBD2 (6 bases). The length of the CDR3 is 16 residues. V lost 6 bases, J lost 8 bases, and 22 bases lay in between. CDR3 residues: CASSPGLAATMGELFF. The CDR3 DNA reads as TGTGCCAGCAGCCCGGGGTTAGCGGCAACAATGGGGGAGCTGTTTTTT.

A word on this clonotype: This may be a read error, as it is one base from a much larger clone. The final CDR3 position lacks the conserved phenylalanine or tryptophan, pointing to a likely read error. CDR3 nucleotides: TGCGCCAGCAGCTTCCGGGACAGGAAAGATACGCAGTATTGT. Translating gives CASSFRDRKDTQYC. The J gene is TRBJ2-3, the V gene TRBV5-1; TRBD1 matches 8 bases. After removal of 2 bases from V and 5 bases from J, the junction contained 4 bases not matched to a gene. Germline CDR1 SGHRS, CDR2 YFSETQ. CDR3 length: 14 residues.

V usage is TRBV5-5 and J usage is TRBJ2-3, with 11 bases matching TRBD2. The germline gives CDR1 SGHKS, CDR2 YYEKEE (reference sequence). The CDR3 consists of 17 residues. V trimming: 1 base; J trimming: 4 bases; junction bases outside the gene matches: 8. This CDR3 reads CASSLRGSGGVADTQYF. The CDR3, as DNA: TGTGCCAGCAGCTTGAGAGGTAGCGGGGGGGTGGCAGATACGCAGTATTTT.

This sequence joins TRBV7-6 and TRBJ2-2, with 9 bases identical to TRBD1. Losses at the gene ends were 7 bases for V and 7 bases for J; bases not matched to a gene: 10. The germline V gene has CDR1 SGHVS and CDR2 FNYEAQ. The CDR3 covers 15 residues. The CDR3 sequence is CASNTPGQGNGELFF. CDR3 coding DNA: TGTGCCAGCAACACTCCGGGACAGGGAAACGGGGAGCTGTTTTTT.

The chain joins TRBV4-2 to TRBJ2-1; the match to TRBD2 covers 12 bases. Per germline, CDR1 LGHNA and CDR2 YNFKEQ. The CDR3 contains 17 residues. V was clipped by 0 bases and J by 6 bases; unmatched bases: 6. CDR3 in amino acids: CASSQDALAGGPNEQFF. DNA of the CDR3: TGTGCCAGCAGCCAAGATGCCCTAGCGGGAGGGCCCAATGAGCAGTTCTTC.

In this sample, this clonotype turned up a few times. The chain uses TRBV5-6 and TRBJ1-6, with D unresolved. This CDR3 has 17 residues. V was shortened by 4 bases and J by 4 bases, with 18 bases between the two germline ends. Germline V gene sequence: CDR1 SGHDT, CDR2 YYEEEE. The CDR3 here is CASSRSTRLEYNSPLHF. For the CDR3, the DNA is TGTGCCAGCAGCCGATCCACACGGCTGGAGTATAATTCACCCCTCCACTTT.

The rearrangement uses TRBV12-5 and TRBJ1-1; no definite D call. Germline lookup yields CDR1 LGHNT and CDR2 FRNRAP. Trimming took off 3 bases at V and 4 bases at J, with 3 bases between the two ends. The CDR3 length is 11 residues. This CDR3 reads CASGLTTEAFF. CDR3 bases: TGTGCTAGTGGTTTAACCACTGAAGCTTTCTTT.

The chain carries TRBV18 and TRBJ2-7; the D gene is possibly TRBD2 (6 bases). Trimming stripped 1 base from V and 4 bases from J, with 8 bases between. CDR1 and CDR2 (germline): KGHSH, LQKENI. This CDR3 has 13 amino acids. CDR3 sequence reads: CASSPRGEYEQYF. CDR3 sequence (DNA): TGTGCCAGCTCACCACGGGGGGAATACGAGCAGTACTTC.

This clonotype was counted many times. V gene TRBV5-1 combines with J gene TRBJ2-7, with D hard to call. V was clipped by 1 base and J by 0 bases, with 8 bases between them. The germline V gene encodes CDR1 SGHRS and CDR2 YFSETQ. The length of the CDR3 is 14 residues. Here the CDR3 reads CASSLTLSSYEQYF. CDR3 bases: TGCGCCAGCAGCTTGACACTGTCCTCCTACGAGCAGTACTTC.

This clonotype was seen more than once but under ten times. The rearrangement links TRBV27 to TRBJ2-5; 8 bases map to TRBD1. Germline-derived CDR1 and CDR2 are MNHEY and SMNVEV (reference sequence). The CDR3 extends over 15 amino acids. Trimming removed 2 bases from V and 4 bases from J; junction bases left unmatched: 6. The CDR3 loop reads CASSLAGGFVETQYF. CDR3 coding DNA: TGTGCCAGCAGTTTAGCAGGGGGCTTCGTAGAGACCCAGTACTTC.

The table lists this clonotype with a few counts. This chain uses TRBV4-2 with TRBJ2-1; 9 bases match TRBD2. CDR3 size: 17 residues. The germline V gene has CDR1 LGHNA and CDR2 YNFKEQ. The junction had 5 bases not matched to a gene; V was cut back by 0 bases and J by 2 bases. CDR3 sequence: CASSQEIAGVTYNEQFF. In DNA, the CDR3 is TGTGCCAGCAGCCAAGAAATAGCGGGGGTGACCTACAATGAGCAGTTCTTC.

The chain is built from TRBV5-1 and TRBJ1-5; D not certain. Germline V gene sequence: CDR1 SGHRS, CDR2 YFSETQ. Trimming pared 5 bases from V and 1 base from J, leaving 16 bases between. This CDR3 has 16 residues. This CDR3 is CASSGGGSTSNQPQHF. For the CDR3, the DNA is TGCGCCAGCAGTGGCGGCGGTAGTACGAGCAATCAGCCCCAGCATTTT.

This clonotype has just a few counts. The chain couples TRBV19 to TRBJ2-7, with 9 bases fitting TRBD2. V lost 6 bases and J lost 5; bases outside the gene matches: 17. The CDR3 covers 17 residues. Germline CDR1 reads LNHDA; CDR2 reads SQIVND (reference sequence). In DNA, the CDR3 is TGTGCCAGTAGCCCCACGCCTCCCGGGACTAGCAGACACGAGCAGTACTTC. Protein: CASSPTPPGTSRHEQYF.

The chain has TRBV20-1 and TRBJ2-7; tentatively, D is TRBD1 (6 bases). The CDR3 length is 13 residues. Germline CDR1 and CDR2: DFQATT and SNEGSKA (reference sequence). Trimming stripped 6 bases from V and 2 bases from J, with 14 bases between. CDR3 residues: CSAPGRGTYEQYF. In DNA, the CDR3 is TGCAGTGCACCGGGCAGGGGAACCTACGAGCAGTACTTC.

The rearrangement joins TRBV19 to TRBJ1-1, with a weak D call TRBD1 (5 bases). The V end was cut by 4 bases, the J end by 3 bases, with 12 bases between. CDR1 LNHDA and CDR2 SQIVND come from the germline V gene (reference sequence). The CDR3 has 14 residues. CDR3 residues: CASSNPGGDTEAFF. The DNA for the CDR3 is TGTGCCAGTAGTAATCCCGGGGGGGACACTGAAGCTTTCTTT.

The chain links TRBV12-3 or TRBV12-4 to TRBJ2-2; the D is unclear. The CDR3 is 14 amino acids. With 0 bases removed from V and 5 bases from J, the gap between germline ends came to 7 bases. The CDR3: CASSLAWGTGELFF. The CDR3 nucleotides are TGTGCCAGCAGTTTAGCTTGGGGAACCGGGGAGCTGTTTTTT.

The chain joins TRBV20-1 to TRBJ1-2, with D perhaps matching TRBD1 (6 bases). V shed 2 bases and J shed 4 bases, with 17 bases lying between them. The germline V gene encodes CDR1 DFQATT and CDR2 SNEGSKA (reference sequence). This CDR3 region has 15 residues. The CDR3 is CSARPINRESYGYTF. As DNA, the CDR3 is TGCAGTGCTAGACCAATAAACAGGGAAAGCTATGGCTACACCTTC.